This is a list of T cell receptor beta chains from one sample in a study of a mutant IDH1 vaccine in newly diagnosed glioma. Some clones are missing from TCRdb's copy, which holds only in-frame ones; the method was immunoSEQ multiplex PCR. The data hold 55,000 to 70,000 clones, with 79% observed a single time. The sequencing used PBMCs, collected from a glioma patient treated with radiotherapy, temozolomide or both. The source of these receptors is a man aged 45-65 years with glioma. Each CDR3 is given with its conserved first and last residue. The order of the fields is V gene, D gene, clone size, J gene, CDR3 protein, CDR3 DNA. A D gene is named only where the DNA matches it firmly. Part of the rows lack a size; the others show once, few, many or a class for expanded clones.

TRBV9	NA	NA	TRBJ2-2	CASSVGGTGELFF	TGTGCCAGCAGCGTAGGAGGGACCGGGGAGCTGTTTTTT
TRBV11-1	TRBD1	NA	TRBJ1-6	CASSYPQGASPLHF	TGTGCCAGCAGCTATCCACAGGGGGCTTCACCCCTCCACTTT
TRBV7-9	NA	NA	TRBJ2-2	CASSLMDRSGELFF	TGTGCCAGCAGCTTAATGGACCGGTCCGGGGAGCTGTTTTTT
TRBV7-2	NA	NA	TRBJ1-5	CASRPAGISNQPQHF	TGTGCCAGCAGGCCCGCAGGGATCAGCAATCAGCCCCAGCATTTT
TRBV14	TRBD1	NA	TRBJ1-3	CASSPGTARNTIYF	TGTGCCAGCAGCCCCGGGACAGCGAGAAACACCATATATTTT
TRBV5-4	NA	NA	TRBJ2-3	CASSLGRTISTDTQYF	TGTGCCAGCAGCTTGGGGAGGACTATAAGCACAGATACGCAGTATTTT
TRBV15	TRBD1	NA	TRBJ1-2	CATSRPAGQGDYGYTF	TGTGCCACCAGCAGACCGGCGGGACAGGGAGACTATGGCTACACCTTC
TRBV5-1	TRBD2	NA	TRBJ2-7	CASSRRVGGDEQYF	TGCGCCAGCAGCCGGCGGGTGGGAGGGGACGAGCAGTACTTC
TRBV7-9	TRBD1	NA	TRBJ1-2	CASSAQGGYGYTF	TGTGCCAGCAGCGCGCAGGGGGGATATGGCTACACCTTC
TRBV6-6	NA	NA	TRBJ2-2	CATSGETMGNTGELFF	TGTGCCACCTCCGGGGAAACGATGGGGAACACCGGGGAGCTGTTTTTT
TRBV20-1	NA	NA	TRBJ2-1	CSAIFNEQFF	TGCAGTGCTATCTTCAATGAGCAGTTCTTC
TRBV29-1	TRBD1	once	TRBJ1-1	CSVGGQGARGRMNTEAFF	TGCAGCGTTGGGGGACAGGGGGCGCGGGGACGAATGAACACTGAAGCTTTCTTT
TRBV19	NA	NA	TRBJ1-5	CASSIYEGINQPQHF	TGTGCCAGTAGTATCTATGAGGGTATCAATCAGCCCCAGCATTTT
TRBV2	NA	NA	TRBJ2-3	CASSDTTGGGTDTQYF	TGTGCCAGCAGCGATACGACAGGCGGGGGCACAGATACGCAGTATTTT
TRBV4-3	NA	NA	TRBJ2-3	CASSQDSQGTQYF	TGCGCCAGCAGCCAAGATAGCCAGGGGACGCAGTATTTT
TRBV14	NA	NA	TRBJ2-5	CASSSAGETQYF	TGTGCCAGCAGCTCTGCGGGGGAGACCCAGTACTTC
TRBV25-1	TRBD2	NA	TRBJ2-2	CASRRGGDTGELFF	TGTGCCAGCCGAAGGGGAGGGGACACCGGGGAGCTGTTTTTT
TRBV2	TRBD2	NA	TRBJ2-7	CASVYGGAGGTSYEQYF	TGTGCCAGCGTGTACGGGGGCGCGGGGGGCACATCCTACGAGCAGTACTTC
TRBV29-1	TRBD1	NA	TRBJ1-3	CSVEDRRQGFSGNTIYF	TGCAGCGTTGAAGATAGAAGACAGGGGTTCTCTGGAAACACCATATATTTT
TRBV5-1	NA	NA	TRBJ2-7	CASSFRQVPPEDEQYF	TGCGCCAGCAGCTTCAGACAGGTCCCTCCCGAGGACGAGCAGTACTTC
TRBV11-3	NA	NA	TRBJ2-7	CASSSITGEQYF	TGTGCCAGCAGTTCCATTACAGGGGAGCAGTACTTC
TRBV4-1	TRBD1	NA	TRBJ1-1	CASSQTGGSGTEAFF	TGCGCCAGCAGCCAGACAGGGGGCTCGGGGACTGAAGCTTTCTTT
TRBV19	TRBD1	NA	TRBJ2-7	CASTGQAGYEQYF	TGTGCCAGTACCGGACAGGCTGGTTACGAGCAGTACTTC
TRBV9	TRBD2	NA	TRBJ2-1	CASSVSGGPYNEQFF	TGTGCCAGCAGCGTTAGCGGGGGGCCTTACAATGAGCAGTTCTTC
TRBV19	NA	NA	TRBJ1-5	CASKNWIENQPQHF	TGTGCCAGTAAAAACTGGATTGAAAATCAGCCCCAGCATTTT
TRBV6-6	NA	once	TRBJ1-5	CASSYVAVNQPQHF	TGTGCCAGCAGTTATGTGGCAGTCAATCAGCCCCAGCATTTT
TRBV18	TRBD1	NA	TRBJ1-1	CASSPQTGGSTEAFF	TGTGCCAGCTCACCACAGACAGGGGGAAGCACTGAAGCTTTCTTT
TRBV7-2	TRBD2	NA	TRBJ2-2	CASRRGGANTGELFF	TGTGCCAGCAGACGCGGGGGGGCGAACACCGGGGAGCTGTTTTTT
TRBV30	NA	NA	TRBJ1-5	CAWSARAGQPQHF	TGTGCCTGGAGTGCAAGGGCGGGTCAGCCCCAGCATTTT
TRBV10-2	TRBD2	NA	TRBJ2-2	CASSERVGGGTGELFF	TGCGCCAGCAGTGAGCGGGTCGGCGGGGGAACCGGGGAGCTGTTTTTT
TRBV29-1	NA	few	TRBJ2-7	CSVGVGGEQYF	TGCAGCGTTGGGGTAGGGGGCGAGCAGTACTTC
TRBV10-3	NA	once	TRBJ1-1	CAISSAPATGNTEAFF	TGTGCCATCAGTTCGGCTCCCGCGACAGGGAACACTGAAGCTTTCTTT
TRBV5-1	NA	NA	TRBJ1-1	CASSAEEGGFGAFF	TGCGCCAGCAGCGCCGAAGAGGGGGGATTCGGAGCTTTCTTT
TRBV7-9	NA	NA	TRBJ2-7	CASSIGATLSYEQYF	TGTGCCAGCAGCATAGGGGCTACCCTCTCCTACGAGCAGTACTTC
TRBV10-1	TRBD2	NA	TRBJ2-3	CASSGTGTRSTDTQYF	TGCGCCAGCAGTGGCACCGGGACTAGAAGCACAGATACGCAGTATTTT
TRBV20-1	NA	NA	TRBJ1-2	CSANSLYGYTF	TGCAGTGCTAACAGCCTTTATGGCTACACCTTC
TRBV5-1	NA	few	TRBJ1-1	CASSSTTTVNTEAFF	TGCGCCAGCAGCTCCACCACGACGGTGAACACTGAAGCTTTCTTT
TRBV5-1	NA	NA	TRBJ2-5	CASSRLDPLGETQYF	TGCGCCAGCAGCAGACTGGACCCGCTGGGGGAGACCCAGTACTTC
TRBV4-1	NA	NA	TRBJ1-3	CASSRRDPDSGNTIYF	TGCGCCAGCAGCCGCCGGGACCCGGATAGCGGAAACACCATATATTTT
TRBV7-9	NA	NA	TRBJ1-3	CASRQGAGNTIYF	TGTGCCAGCAGACAGGGTGCTGGAAACACCATATATTTT
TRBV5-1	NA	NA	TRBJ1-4	CASSPGVGGVEKLFF	TGCGCCAGCAGCCCTGGGGTGGGGGGCGTTGAAAAACTGTTTTTT